A selection of T cell receptor beta chains follows, all from one sample in a study of T cell repertoires in cytomegalovirus infection. TCRdb re-derived calls from the reads in MiXCR, one entry per CDR3 protein. This sample yields hundreds of thousands of distinct CDR3 sequences, of which roughly 24% are seen a single time; 6.5% to 10% belongs to the top ten. Sequencing was done on a sample of CD8+ T cells from PBMCs. These TCRs come from a human donor in good health (CMV status not recorded). Some clones in this sample may be carry-over from other donors' samples. Each CDR3 is given with its conserved first and last residue.

j_gene	v_gene	CDR3aa
TRBJ2-1	TRBV10-3	CAISGADREGNEQFF
TRBJ1-5	TRBV7-9	CASSLTIPGQGQPQHF
TRBJ2-2	TRBV24-1	CATSDLGLAGRNTGELFF
TRBJ2-7	TRBV12-3/TRBV12-4	CASSTDREAYEQYF
TRBJ2-7	TRBV29-1	CSVESPTSYEQYF
TRBJ1-1	TRBV28	CASSSPVEGGAGMNTEAFF
TRBJ2-1	TRBV6-2/TRBV6-3	CASNLLGLAGGWNSYNEQFF
TRBJ1-5	TRBV12-3/TRBV12-4	CASSMGQTNQPQHF
TRBJ2-2	TRBV19	CASSRYGELFF
TRBJ2-3	TRBV23-1	CASRPSGLAGGQTQYF
TRBJ2-5	TRBV6-6	CASSYIDHQETQYF
TRBJ2-2	TRBV5-1	CASSLTSGSNTGELFF
TRBJ2-5	TRBV12-3/TRBV12-4	CASSPPGSKASETQYF
TRBJ2-5	TRBV28	CASSFSRQETQYF